This TCR beta chain was sequenced during a study of blood T cell repertoires in COVID-19. Study context: The samples span acute and convalescent COVID-19 from the United States, Italy and Spain. PBMCs, B-cell-depleted T cells, or T cells provided the cDNA or gDNA that made up the material.

The CDR3 is 18 residues long. V trimming: 1 base; J trimming: 6 bases; junction bases outside the gene matches: 9. The germline V gene has CDR1 SGHVS and CDR2 FQNEAQ. Original analysis: By means of reference gene primer amplification, nucleated cell counts were estimated. Profiling relied on immunoSEQ multiplex PCR, and the TCRdb table lists in-frame clones only, not all of them. Clone size and V and J calls were adopted from that table, with D and trimming inferred from the DNA. The data hold 55,000 to 80,000 clones, with around 87% observed a single time. The sequence came from a woman aged 55-70 years with acute or convalescent COVID-19. The V call is TRBV7-8, the J call TRBJ2-3, with 14 positions matching TRBD2. The sequenced material came from peripheral blood. Here the CDR3 DNA reads TGTGCCAGCAGCTTAGGACTAGCGGGAGGGGTAGGCCGGGATACGCAGTATTTT. This codes for CASSLGLAGGVGRDTQYF.